A selection of T cell receptor beta chains follows, all from one sample in a study of T cells after posttransplantation cyclophosphamide. Sequencing used immunoSEQ multiplex PCR; TCRdb keeps in-frame clones, though not all of them. The sample has 30,000 or so clones; 86% are singletons. Sequencing was done on a sample of PBMCs. The receptors originated from a man over 45. Both conserved end residues are part of each CDR3. The order of the fields is clone size, D gene, V gene, J gene, CDR3 DNA, CDR3 protein. The D gene is left open where the match is weak. Not all rows give a size; the values are once, few, many and, for expanded clones, a class.

clone_size: -
d_call: TRBD1
v_call: TRBV5-8
j_call: TRBJ2-3
cdr3_nt: TGTGCCAGCAGCGGGGGACAGGGGGCATGGGATACGCAGTATTTT
cdr3_aa: CASSGGQGAWDTQYF

clone_size: -
d_call: -
v_call: TRBV25-1
j_call: TRBJ1-2
cdr3_nt: TGTGCCAGCAGCCCCTTGGGTCCACAGGAATTGAACTATGGCTACACCTTC
cdr3_aa: CASSPLGPQELNYGYTF

clone_size: once
d_call: TRBD2
v_call: TRBV5-1
j_call: TRBJ2-1
cdr3_nt: TGCGCCAGCAGCACAAATGGCGCGGGGGGCCAGTACAATGAGCAGTTCTTC
cdr3_aa: CASSTNGAGGQYNEQFF

clone_size: -
d_call: -
v_call: TRBV30
j_call: TRBJ1-1
cdr3_nt: TGTGCCTGGAGTGAAGGGGGACGAACTGAAGCTTTCTTT
cdr3_aa: CAWSEGGRTEAFF

clone_size: once
d_call: -
v_call: TRBV5-4
j_call: TRBJ1-1
cdr3_nt: TGTGCCAGCAGCTTGACTTTGAACACTGAAGCTTTCTTT
cdr3_aa: CASSLTLNTEAFF

clone_size: once
d_call: TRBD1
v_call: TRBV27
j_call: TRBJ2-7
cdr3_nt: TGTGCCAGCAGTCCCGGACAGGGAAGAACCTACGAGCAGTACTTC
cdr3_aa: CASSPGQGRTYEQYF

clone_size: -
d_call: -
v_call: TRBV29-1
j_call: TRBJ2-5
cdr3_nt: TGCAGCGTTGAAGGACAGATCCAAGAGACCCAGTACTTC
cdr3_aa: CSVEGQIQETQYF

clone_size: medium-sized
d_call: TRBD1
v_call: TRBV4-3
j_call: TRBJ2-7
cdr3_nt: TGCGCCAGCAGCCAGGGGACAGGAAAGTACGAGCAGTACTTC
cdr3_aa: CASSQGTGKYEQYF

clone_size: -
d_call: -
v_call: TRBV10-3
j_call: TRBJ2-7
cdr3_nt: TGTGCCAGCGCGGGGGCCCAACTTTACGAGCAGTACTTC
cdr3_aa: CASAGAQLYEQYF

clone_size: -
d_call: -
v_call: TRBV7-2
j_call: TRBJ1-1
cdr3_nt: TGTGCCAGCAGCTTATCTTCCCGCACCAGGAACACTGAAGCTTTCTTT
cdr3_aa: CASSLSSRTRNTEAFF

clone_size: few
d_call: -
v_call: TRBV4-1
j_call: TRBJ2-2
cdr3_nt: TGCGCCAGCAGCCCAGACCTACAGGGTGGCACCGGGGAGCTGTTTTTT
cdr3_aa: CASSPDLQGGTGELFF

clone_size: -
d_call: -
v_call: TRBV19
j_call: TRBJ1-4
cdr3_nt: TGTGCCAGTAGTATACGAGGGATAGGTGACGAAAAACTGTTTTTT
cdr3_aa: CASSIRGIGDEKLFF

clone_size: -
d_call: -
v_call: TRBV6-6
j_call: TRBJ1-1
cdr3_nt: TGTGCCAGCAGTCCCCTGGGCGGGGAAGCTTTCTTT
cdr3_aa: CASSPLGGEAFF

clone_size: -
d_call: TRBD2
v_call: TRBV9
j_call: TRBJ2-1
cdr3_nt: TGTGCCAGCAGCGTCAGGGGACTAGCGATGGGTGAGCAGTTCTTC
cdr3_aa: CASSVRGLAMGEQFF

clone_size: -
d_call: TRBD1
v_call: TRBV5-1
j_call: TRBJ2-3
cdr3_nt: TGCGCCAGCAGCCCGACAGGGGGAGGAGATACGCAGTATTTT
cdr3_aa: CASSPTGGGDTQYF

clone_size: -
d_call: TRBD1
v_call: TRBV18
j_call: TRBJ1-1
cdr3_nt: TGTGCCAGCTCCACAGGGGTGAACACTGAAGCTTTCTTT
cdr3_aa: CASSTGVNTEAFF

clone_size: once
d_call: -
v_call: TRBV6-9
j_call: TRBJ2-5
cdr3_nt: TGTGCCAGCACCAAGGAGGTCTACCGCGGAAAAGAGACCCAGTACTTC
cdr3_aa: CASTKEVYRGKETQYF

clone_size: -
d_call: -
v_call: TRBV5-8
j_call: TRBJ1-5
cdr3_nt: TGTGCCAGCAGCTTGCCCGGGACCGCGGGGATTCAGCCCCAGCATTTT
cdr3_aa: CASSLPGTAGIQPQHF

clone_size: few
d_call: -
v_call: TRBV9
j_call: TRBJ2-1
cdr3_nt: TGTGCCAGCAGCGTTAGCGGAGATTCCTACAATGAGCAGTTCTTC
cdr3_aa: CASSVSGDSYNEQFF

clone_size: -
d_call: -
v_call: TRBV30
j_call: TRBJ2-3
cdr3_nt: TGTGCCTGGAGTGCCCCCCCGTGGGGCAATGAGCAGTATTTT
cdr3_aa: CAWSAPPWGNEQYF

clone_size: -
d_call: -
v_call: TRBV25-1
j_call: TRBJ2-2
cdr3_nt: TGTGCCAGCAGTGAATTGTGGTCCGGGTCCGGGGAGCTGTTTTTT
cdr3_aa: CASSELWSGSGELFF

clone_size: -
d_call: TRBD1
v_call: TRBV4-2
j_call: TRBJ2-7
cdr3_nt: TGTGCCAGCAGCCAAGAGGGGACAGGGGCCTACGAGCAGTACTTC
cdr3_aa: CASSQEGTGAYEQYF